The rows below give T cell receptor beta chains drawn from one sample of a study of beta chain features in type 1 diabetes. Assay used: immunoSEQ multiplex PCR; TCRdb lists only in-frame clones, some missing. Among under 350,000 clones listed, about 24% were seen once. Sequencing input: naive CD4+ T cells from blood. The receptors come from a woman aged 25 to 39 with type 1 diabetes. Each CDR3 is given with its conserved first and last residue. The D gene is left open where the match is weak. Some rows have no size entry. The others give once, few or many, or a class for an expanded clone.

TRBJ1-2	.	TRBD1	TRBV19	TGTGCCAGTAGCGGTTCATTGGGACAGGTGCTTAACTATGGCTACACCTTC	CASSGSLGQVLNYGYTF
TRBJ2-1	.	.	TRBV5-1	TGCGCCAGCAGCTTCACGGCGGGTGAGCAGTTCTTC	CASSFTAGEQFF
TRBJ2-3	.	.	TRBV7-6	TGTGCCAGCAAGGGGGGGCCGGACACAGATACGCAGTATTTT	CASKGGPDTDTQYF
TRBJ2-3	few	.	TRBV2	TGTGCCAGCAAGTACAGGGCGGCAGATACGCAGTATTTT	CASKYRAADTQYF
TRBJ2-1	.	.	TRBV30	TGTGCCTGGAGTCCGGGACTTCACAATGAGCAGTTCTTC	CAWSPGLHNEQFF
TRBJ2-6	few	.	TRBV4-1	TGCGCCAGCAGCCGGCCGAGAGGGAAGGGACTGAACTCTGGGGCCAACGTCCTGACTTTC	CASSRPRGKGLNSGANVLTF
TRBJ2-1	.	TRBD2	TRBV28	TGTGCCAGCACCCAAGGTGGACTAGCGGGAGGGTTTTCCTACAATGAGCAGTTCTTC	CASTQGGLAGGFSYNEQFF
TRBJ2-5	.	TRBD1	TRBV5-6	TGTGCCAGCAGCTTGCGACAGGGCATTGAGACCCAGTACTTC	CASSLRQGIETQYF
TRBJ2-3	.	.	TRBV5-4	TGTGCCAGCAGCCCACCACGAGGTACGCAGTATTTT	CASSPPRGTQYF
TRBJ2-6	.	.	TRBV28	TGTGCCAGCCAATTTCCTGGGGCCAACGTCCTGACTTTC	CASQFPGANVLTF
TRBJ2-5	few	.	TRBV7-9	TGTGCCAGCAGCGACCGGGGTGAAAAAGAGACCCAGTACTTC	CASSDRGEKETQYF
TRBJ2-5	.	.	TRBV5-1	TGCGCCAGCAGCTTGGCACAAGAGACCCAGTACTTC	CASSLAQETQYF
TRBJ2-7	.	TRBD1	TRBV29-1	TGCAGCGTTGCGGGACAGGATATAGCCTACGAGCAGTACTTC	CSVAGQDIAYEQYF
TRBJ2-3	.	.	TRBV9	TGTGCCAGCACCCGGGCTAGCAAGTCGATGGATACGCAGTATTTT	CASTRASKSMDTQYF
TRBJ2-7	few	TRBD2	TRBV9	TGTGCCAGCAGCGTGGGGATTGAGGCGGGAGCCTACGAGCAGTACTTC	CASSVGIEAGAYEQYF
TRBJ2-7	.	TRBD1	TRBV15	TGTGCCACCAGCAGAGATTTGGGGTCCGGGACAGGGATCCACGAGCAGTACTTC	CATSRDLGSGTGIHEQYF
TRBJ2-1	.	.	TRBV9	TGTGCCAGCAGCCTCGGGACTCACTACAATGAGCAGTTCTTC	CASSLGTHYNEQFF
TRBJ2-5	few	TRBD2	TRBV9	TGTGCCAGCAGCCCCTGGGGGGGGTTCGAGACCCAGTACTTC	CASSPWGGFETQYF
TRBJ2-1	.	.	TRBV11-2	TGTGCCAGCAGACACTACTCGGGAGCGTCCTACAATGAGCAGTTCTTC	CASRHYSGASYNEQFF
TRBJ1-2	few	.	TRBV29-1	TGCAGCGTTGAAGATCTAAGAGGCTACACCTTC	CSVEDLRGYTF
TRBJ2-3	.	.	TRBV29-1	TGCAGCGTTGGGGGGGGCCCGGGTAAGGGCACAGATACGCAGTATTTT	CSVGGGPGKGTDTQYF
TRBJ2-3	.	TRBD2	TRBV30	TGTGCCTGGAGGCGTTTCCTAGCGGGAGGGCCAGCGGGAACGCAGTATTTT	CAWRRFLAGGPAGTQYF
TRBJ2-3	few	.	TRBV5-4	TGTGCCAGCAACGGACAGAGCACAGATACGCAGTATTTT	CASNGQSTDTQYF
TRBJ2-7	.	TRBD1	TRBV7-9	TGTGCCAGCAGCTTAGGCGGGACAGGGTACGACGAGCAGTACTTC	CASSLGGTGYDEQYF
TRBJ2-3	.	.	TRBV4-2	TGTGCCAGCAGCCAGGCGGAGCGGGGCACAGATACGCAGTATTTT	CASSQAERGTDTQYF
TRBJ1-5	few	.	TRBV18	TGTGCCAGCCGCACGGGAGGGCTCCGAGAGCCCCAGCATTTT	CASRTGGLREPQHF
TRBJ2-3	.	.	TRBV5-6	TGTGCCAGCAGCGTCCGGGGAAACACAGATACGCAGTATTTT	CASSVRGNTDTQYF
TRBJ2-7	.	TRBD2	TRBV5-4	TGTGCCAGCAGCTCGCCTAGCGGGAGTATGTACGAGCAGTACTTC	CASSSPSGSMYEQYF
TRBJ2-7	.	TRBD2	TRBV7-2	TGTGCCAGCAGCTTAGGTCTAGCGGGAGACGAGCAGTACTTC	CASSLGLAGDEQYF
TRBJ1-5	.	.	TRBV28	TGTGCCAGCAAAAGATCCCGGGATGGTATTCAGCCCCAGCATTTT	CASKRSRDGIQPQHF
TRBJ2-2	few	.	TRBV28	TGTGCCAGCAGTTCTCCCGGGACACCTACCGGGGAGCTGTTTTTT	CASSSPGTPTGELFF
TRBJ2-2	few	.	TRBV4-1	TGCGCCAGCAGCCAAGATTCGTGGCAGGGATCCACCGGGGAGCTGTTTTTT	CASSQDSWQGSTGELFF
TRBJ2-1	.	.	TRBV4-3	TGCGCCAGCGGGCTTTCCTACAATGAGCAGTTCTTC	CASGLSYNEQFF
TRBJ2-5	.	TRBD2	TRBV30	TGTGCCTGGAGTGTACAAAGACTAGCGCGGGAGACCCAGTACTTC	CAWSVQRLARETQYF
TRBJ2-7	.	.	TRBV6-1	TGTGCCAGCGACAGACAGTACGAGCAGTACTTC	CASDRQYEQYF
TRBJ1-5	.	TRBD1	TRBV29-1	TGCAGCGTTGGAGAATGGGGGACAGGTCAGCCCCAGCATTTT	CSVGEWGTGQPQHF
TRBJ2-7	.	TRBD1	TRBV30	TGTGCCTGCACGACAGGGAGTCGATACGAGCAGTACTTC	CACTTGSRYEQYF
TRBJ1-4	.	.	TRBV30	TGTGCCCTGGATCCGGGGGTACTTAATGAAAAACTGTTTTTT	CALDPGVLNEKLFF
TRBJ1-1	.	.	TRBV6-5	TGTGCCAGCAGCTATAGACTCATCACTGAAGCTTTCTTT	CASSYRLITEAFF
TRBJ1-1	.	TRBD1	TRBV18	TGTGCCAGCACGACAGGGATGAGGACTGAAGCTTTCTTT	CASTTGMRTEAFF
TRBJ2-3	few	TRBD2	TRBV11-2	TGTGCCAGCAGCCAGCGGGACTTGGGAGATACGCAGTATTTT	CASSQRDLGDTQYF